This T cell receptor beta chain was recovered during a study of CD8 T cells in ankylosing spondylitis. The study's findings and limits: Blood from ankylosing spondylitis patients appeared to carry a characteristic roughly eight-variant TCR beta motif. Clones that were linked to disease were CD8+ and were relatively rare in peripheral blood. Clones tied to disease were said to be significantly enriched in matched ankylosing spondylitis synovial fluid. Prior literature has documented some motif variants in synovial fluid and blood from reactive arthritis.

Quantitative 5'-RACE was performed with molecular barcodes, and it yielded the TCR beta libraries. One entry per CDR3 protein, called by TCRdb with MiXCR from the 5' RACE reads. The sample yields about 750,000 distinct CDR3 sequences, roughly 20% seen once. This clonotype was detected a few times. The antigen remains unidentified. The CDR3 covers 13 residues. The V gene's germline CDR1 is SNHLY and CDR2 FYNNEI. Trimming took off 1 base at V and 8 bases at J, with 9 bases between the two ends. Sequencing was done on a sample of blood, either unsorted or a sorted T cell fraction (not recorded which). The chain has TRBV2 and TRBJ2-1; the D gene is possibly TRBD1 (5 bases). This receptor was obtained from a male donor with ankylosing spondylitis. CDR3: CASSEDGQHEQFF. CDR3 coding DNA: TGTGCCAGCAGTGAAGATGGACAACATGAGCAGTTCTTC.